The next 8 T cell receptor beta chains were all read from a single sample in a study of OX40 agonist ivuxolimab in advanced cancers. Sequencing was performed with immunoSEQ multiplex PCR; in TCRdb, only in-frame clones are kept and a portion is missing. The data show around 54,000 clones, 75% to 95% seen once. Sequencing used CD4+ or CD8+ T cells sorted from blood, obtained in a trial of the OX40 agonist ivuxolimab. Source of these receptors: an adult with an advanced solid tumor such as melanoma, head and neck, liver or kidney cancer.

The chain couples TRBV4-1 to TRBJ2-3, with TRBD2 as a possible D gene (6 bases). V shed 6 bases and J shed 1 base, with 14 bases lying between them. The germline V gene encodes CDR1 MGHRA and CDR2 YSYEKL. The CDR3 contains 15 residues. The CDR3 DNA follows: TGCGCCAGCAGTCGGCGGGACCTGGGCACAGATACGCAGTATTTT. It codes for CASSRRDLGTDTQYF.

This chain joins TRBV7-2 and TRBJ2-7; 11 nucleotides match TRBD2. V trimming: 1 base; J trimming: 0 bases; junction bases outside the gene matches: 8. Germline CDR1 and CDR2: SGHTA and FQGNSA. The CDR3 runs to 18 residues. CDR3 DNA: TGTGCCAGCAGCTTAGTATGGGGACTAGCGGAGAGCTCCTACGAGCAGTACTTC. Residues: CASSLVWGLAESSYEQYF.

The chain carries TRBV9 and TRBJ2-1; 8 bases are shared with TRBD2. Germline CDR1 reads SGDLS; CDR2 reads YYNGEE. This CDR3 is built from 13 residues. With 4 bases clipped from V and 6 bases from J, the junction kept 3 bases outside the gene matches. CDR3 DNA: TGTGCCAGCAGCCCCGGGGGGGCCAATGAGCAGTTCTTC. It encodes CASSPGGANEQFF.

V and J are TRBV29-1 and TRBJ2-5; 8 positions match TRBD2. With V trimmed by 2 bases and J by 1 base, 3 bases remained unmatched. This CDR3 is 14 amino acids long. Germline CDR1 is SQVTM and CDR2 is ANQGSEA. The CDR3 DNA sequence: TGCAGCGTTGAACCCCGGGAGGGCCAAGAGACCCAGTACTTC. Protein: CSVEPREGQETQYF.

Details on this clone: Other DNA sequences in the sample encode the same CDR3. This sequence joins TRBV12-2 and TRBJ1-6. TRBV12-2 is marked as a pseudogene. The CDR3 runs 14 residues. In DNA form, the CDR3 reads TGTGCAAGTCGCGCGGGGGTGGGGAATTCACCCCTCCACTTT. Residues: CASRAGVGNSPLHF.

In DNA, the CDR3 is TGCGCCAGCAGCCAAGACAGGGGGCCCTATGGCTACACCTTC. Amino acid sequence: CASSQDRGPYGYTF. The chain carries TRBV4-3 and TRBJ1-2, with 8 bases fitting TRBD1. CDR3 size: 14 residues. CDR1 and CDR2 (germline): LGHNA, YSLEER. Trimming removed 0 bases from V and 4 bases from J; junction bases left unmatched: 1.

The chain couples TRBV6-5 to TRBJ1-2; D ambiguous. This CDR3 contains 13 residues. V lost 5 bases to trimming and J lost 4 bases, with 11 bases between them. CDR1 and CDR2 (germline): MNHEY, SVGAGI. CDR3 in DNA: TGTGCCAGCAGTCCCGGCATATCCTATGGCTACACCTTC. Residues: CASSPGISYGYTF.

The CDR3 loop reads CASTTSETQYF. In nucleotides, the CDR3 is TGTGCCAGCACCACTTCAGAGACCCAGTACTTC. This sequence joins TRBV28 and TRBJ2-5; D is unresolved. Trimming shortened V by 7 bases and J by 4 bases, and 7 bases separated the two germline ends. The germline V gene has CDR1 MDHEN and CDR2 SYDVKM. The CDR3 length is 11 residues.